This entry lists 16 T cell receptor beta chains sequenced from one sample in a study of cytomegalovirus exposure and HLA in healthy donors. It was with 60 Vbeta and 13 Jbeta primers that the PCR ran. Assay used: immunoSEQ multiplex PCR; TCRdb lists only in-frame clones, some missing. The sample shows some 96,000 clones, and 3% to 4% sits with its ten largest clones. Sequenced input: PBMCs. The receptor source for this set is a woman aged 25 to 39 in good health and CMV-seronegative.

J is TRBJ1-1 and V is TRBV10-3, with 12 bases fitting TRBD1. CDR1 is ENHRY, CDR2 SYGVKD, per germline. This CDR3 has 14 residues. V shed 7 bases and J 4 bases; nucleotides not matched to a gene: 4. The CDR3 sequence is CAIKPGQGATEAFF. CDR3 bases: TGTGCCATCAAACCGGGACAGGGGGCCACTGAAGCTTTCTTT.

V and J are TRBV2 and TRBJ2-1; D perhaps matches TRBD2 (5 bases). This CDR3 comprises 14 residues. Trimming cost V 1 base and J 1 base, with 5 bases left between them. The germline CDR1 and CDR2 sequences are SNHLY and FYNNEI. The DNA of the CDR3 is TGTGCCAGCAGTGAAGAGCGGTCCTACAATGAGCAGTTCTTC. This sequence encodes CASSEERSYNEQFF. Drawing the rest from reference TRBV2 and TRBJ2-1, the complete variable domain is EPEVTQTPSHQVTQMGQEVILRCVPISNHLYFYWYRQILGQKVEFLVSFYNNEISEKSEIFDDQFSVERPDGSNFTLKIRSTKLEDSAMYFCASSEERSYNEQFFGPGTRLTVL.

The chain employs TRBV5-5 and TRBJ2-2; maybe TRBD1 (6 bases). V lost 1 base and J 4 bases, leaving 8 bases between the germline ends. This CDR3 has 14 residues. The germline gives CDR1 SGHKS, CDR2 YYEKEE (reference sequence). The CDR3 here is CASSLRDTTGELFF. In nucleotides, the CDR3 is TGTGCCAGCAGCTTGAGGGACACCACCGGGGAGCTGTTTTTT.

The chain uses TRBV5-1 and TRBJ2-1, with TRBD2 identical over 7 bases. The V segment lost 4 bases and the J segment 7 bases; nucleotides outside the gene matches: 5. Germline V gene data show CDR1 as SGHRS and CDR2 as YFSETQ. This CDR3 is built from 13 residues. The CDR3 DNA is TGCGCCAGCAGCACCGGACTAGTTAATGAGCAGTTCTTC. It encodes CASSTGLVNEQFF.

The V and J genes are TRBV6-1 and TRBJ2-3; TRBD2 matches at 14 bases. This CDR3 spans 15 amino acids. Per the germline V gene, CDR1 is MNHNS and CDR2 is SASEGT. V was pared by 6 bases and J by 3 bases, with 2 bases of the junction left unmatched. The CDR3 nucleotides are TGTGCCAGCAGGGGGACTAGCGGGAGTACAGATACGCAGTATTTT. It yields the protein CASRGTSGSTDTQYF.

The chain links TRBV28 to TRBJ2-2; possibly TRBD1 for D (7 bases). The CDR3 covers 16 residues. V was clipped by 2 bases and J by 5 bases, with 15 bases between them. From germline, CDR1 is MDHEN and CDR2 SYDVKM. The CDR3 sequence is CASSLGGGMGTGELFF. In DNA, the CDR3 is TGTGCCAGCAGTTTAGGAGGGGGCATGGGGACCGGGGAGCTGTTTTTT.

This chain links TRBV6-5 with TRBJ2-4; 10 nucleotides line up with TRBD2. The germline gives CDR1 MNHEY, CDR2 SVGAGI. V gave up 6 bases and J gave up 11 bases; unmatched junction bases: 10. This CDR3 is built from 14 residues. CDR3 protein: CASSPGTSVNFQYF. DNA for the CDR3: TGTGCCAGCAGCCCCGGGACTAGCGTTAACTTTCAGTACTTC.

The chain combines TRBV7-9 with TRBJ1-4; D unresolved. The V and J ends lost 1 base and 7 bases respectively, with 7 bases between them. From germline, CDR1 is SEHNR and CDR2 FQNEAQ (reference sequence). The length of the CDR3 is 13 residues. The DNA for the CDR3 is TGTGCCAGCAGCTTAGGGGTAGCTGAAAAACTGTTTTTT. Translated, it gives CASSLGVAEKLFF.

V gene TRBV13 combines with J gene TRBJ2-2, with D perhaps TRBD1 (6 bases). With 5 bases removed from V and 0 bases from J, the gap between germline ends came to 22 bases. The CDR3 has 19 amino acids. The germline V gene has CDR1 PRHDT and CDR2 FYEKMQ (reference sequence). The CDR3 nucleotides are TGTGCCAGCAGCGTAGAGGGGTTGGGGGCCAAAGCGAACACCGGGGAGCTGTTTTTT. This translates into CASSVEGLGAKANTGELFF.

V and J are TRBV19 and TRBJ1-5, with D possibly TRBD1 on 6 matching bases. The V end lost 6 bases, the J end lost 3 bases, and 15 bases lay between the germline ends. The V gene's germline CDR1 is LNHDA and CDR2 SQIVND (reference sequence). The CDR3 extends over 15 amino acids. The CDR3 DNA sequence: TGTGCCAGTAGAAACCGAGGACAGACCAATCAGCCCCAGCATTTT. Translating it yields CASRNRGQTNQPQHF.

The genes are TRBV5-4 and TRBJ1-1; 9 bases are a match to TRBD1. The trim removed 4 bases at V and 4 bases at J, leaving 5 bases unmatched. In germline, CDR1 is SGHNT, CDR2 YYREEE (reference sequence). This CDR3 is built from 14 residues. CDR3 DNA: TGTGCCAGCAGCCGGTGGGGACAGGGCACTGAAGCTTTCTTT. Translated: CASSRWGQGTEAFF.

This chain links TRBV7-9 with TRBJ2-1, with 12 bases identical to TRBD2. J lost 1 base, V lost 6 bases, and 4 bases had no gene match. CDR3 length: 16 residues. The germline CDR1 and CDR2 sequences are SEHNR and FQNEAQ (reference sequence). This CDR3 reads CASRQTSGGSYNEQFF. The CDR3, as DNA: TGTGCCAGCAGACAAACTAGCGGGGGGTCCTACAATGAGCAGTTCTTC.

This chain uses TRBV6-1 with TRBJ2-1, with D possibly matching TRBD2 (5 bases). The CDR3 has 14 amino acids. Trimming shortened V by 2 bases and J by 6 bases, and 11 bases separated the two germline ends. Germline CDR1 and CDR2: MNHNS and SASEGT. DNA of the CDR3: TGTGCCAGCAGTGAACAACTAGTTGGCAATGAGCAGTTCTTC. This gives the protein CASSEQLVGNEQFF.

V and J are TRBV4-1 and TRBJ2-5, with D perhaps TRBD1 (7 bases). The CDR3 has 16 residues. V was trimmed by 3 bases and J by 4 bases, leaving 18 bases between them. The germline gives CDR1 MGHRA, CDR2 YSYEKL. This CDR3 reads CASSQDRRGLGETQYF. In nucleotides, the CDR3 is TGCGCCAGCAGCCAGGACAGGAGGGGGCTAGGAGAGACCCAGTACTTC.

The rearrangement links TRBV6-5 to TRBJ2-7; 7 bases align to TRBD1. Germline V gene data show CDR1 as MNHEY and CDR2 as SVGAGI. There are 14 residues in the CDR3. V gave up 10 bases and J gave up 4 bases; unmatched junction bases: 13. The CDR3 sequence is CAIGRDSKHYEQYF. The CDR3, as DNA: TGTGCCATAGGAAGGGACAGCAAACATTACGAGCAGTACTTC.

The chain recombines TRBV9 with TRBJ1-1, with 7 bases that match TRBD1. The CDR3 sequence is 16 residues long. In germline, CDR1 is SGDLS, CDR2 YYNGEE. Losses at the gene ends were 4 bases for V and 4 bases for J; bases not matched to a gene: 13. The CDR3 DNA sequence: TGTGCCAGCAGCCACCACAAAGGGACAGCCGGCACTGAAGCTTTCTTT. It specifies CASSHHKGTAGTEAFF.